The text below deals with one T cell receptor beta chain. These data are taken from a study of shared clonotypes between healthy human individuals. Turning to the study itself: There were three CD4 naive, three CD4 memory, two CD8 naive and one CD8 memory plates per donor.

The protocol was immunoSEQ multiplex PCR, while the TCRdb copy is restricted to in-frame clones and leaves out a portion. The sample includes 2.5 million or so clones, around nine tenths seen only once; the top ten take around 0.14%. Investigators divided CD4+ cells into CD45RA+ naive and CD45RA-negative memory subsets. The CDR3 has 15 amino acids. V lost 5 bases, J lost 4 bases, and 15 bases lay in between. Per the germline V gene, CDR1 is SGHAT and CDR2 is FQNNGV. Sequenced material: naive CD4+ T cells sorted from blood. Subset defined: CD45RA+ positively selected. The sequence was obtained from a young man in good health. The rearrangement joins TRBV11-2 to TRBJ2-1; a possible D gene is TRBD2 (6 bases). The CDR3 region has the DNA TGTGCCAGCAGCAAACTAGCAAGGGAGTACAATGAGCAGTTCTTC. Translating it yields CASSKLAREYNEQFF.